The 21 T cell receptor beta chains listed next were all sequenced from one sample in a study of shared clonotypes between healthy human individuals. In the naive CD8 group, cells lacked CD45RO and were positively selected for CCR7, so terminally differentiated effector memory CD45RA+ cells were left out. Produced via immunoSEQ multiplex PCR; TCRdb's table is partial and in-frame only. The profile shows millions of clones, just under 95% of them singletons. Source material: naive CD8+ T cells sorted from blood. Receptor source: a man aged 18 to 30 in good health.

This CDR3 is CASHYNVGDQPQHF. In nucleotides, the CDR3 is TGCGCCAGCCATTATAACGTGGGGGACCAGCCCCAGCATTTT. The chain recombines TRBV10-1 with TRBJ1-5, with a weak D call TRBD1 (5 bases). With 8 bases removed from V and 7 bases from J, the gap between germline ends came to 18 bases. CDR3 size: 14 residues. CDR1 and CDR2 (germline): WNHNN, SYGVQD (reference sequence).

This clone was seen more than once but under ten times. DNA of the CDR3: TGTGCCAGCTCACCCCCGCAGTATTTT. Translating gives CASSPPQYF. The chain couples TRBV18 to TRBJ2-3; D gene unclear. This CDR3 spans 9 amino acids. V dropped 3 bases and J dropped 10 bases, with 2 bases sitting between them. CDR1 and CDR2 (germline): KGHSH, LQKENI.

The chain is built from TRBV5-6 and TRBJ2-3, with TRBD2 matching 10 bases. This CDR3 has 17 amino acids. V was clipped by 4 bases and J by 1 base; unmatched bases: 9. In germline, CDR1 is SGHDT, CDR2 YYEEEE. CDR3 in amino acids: CASSTTSSGSRTDTQYF. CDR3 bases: TGTGCCAGCAGCACCACCTCTAGCGGGAGCCGCACAGATACGCAGTATTTT.

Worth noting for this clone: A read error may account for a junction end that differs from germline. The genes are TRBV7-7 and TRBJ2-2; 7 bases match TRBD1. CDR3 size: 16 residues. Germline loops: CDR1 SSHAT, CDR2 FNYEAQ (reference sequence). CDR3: CASSYGTVANTGELFF. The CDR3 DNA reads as TGTGCTAGCAGCTACGGGACAGTGGCGAACACCGGGGAGCTGTTTTTT.

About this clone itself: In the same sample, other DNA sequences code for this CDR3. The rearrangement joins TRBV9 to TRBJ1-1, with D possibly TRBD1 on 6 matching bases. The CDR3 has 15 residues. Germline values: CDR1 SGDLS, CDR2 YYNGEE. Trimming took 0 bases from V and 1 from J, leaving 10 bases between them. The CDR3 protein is CASSVEGQENTEAFF. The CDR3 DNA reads TGTGCCAGCAGCGTAGAGGGACAAGAGAACACTGAAGCTTTCTTT.

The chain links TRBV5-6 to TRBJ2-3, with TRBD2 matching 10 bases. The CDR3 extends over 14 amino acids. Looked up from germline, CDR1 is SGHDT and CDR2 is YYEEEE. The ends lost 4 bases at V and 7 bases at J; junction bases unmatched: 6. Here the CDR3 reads CASSLGTSAHTQYF. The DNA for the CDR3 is TGTGCCAGCAGCCTAGGGACTAGCGCTCATACGCAGTATTTT.

CDR3 amino acids: CASSPSAIPGGHETQYF. CDR3 DNA sequence: TGTGCCAGCAGCCCGTCCGCAATCCCGGGGGGCCATGAGACCCAGTACTTC. The gene calls are TRBV9 and TRBJ2-5; tentatively, D is TRBD2 (7 bases). Trimming shortened V by 4 bases and J by 5 bases, and 24 bases separated the two germline ends. The CDR3 sequence is 17 residues long. Germline V gene sequence: CDR1 SGDLS, CDR2 YYNGEE.

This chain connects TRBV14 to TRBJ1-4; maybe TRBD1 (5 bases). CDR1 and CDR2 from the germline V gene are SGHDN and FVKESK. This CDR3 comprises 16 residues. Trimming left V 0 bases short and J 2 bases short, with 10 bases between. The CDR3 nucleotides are TGTGCCAGCAGCCAAGAGAGGAGGGGTACTAATGAAAAACTGTTTTTT. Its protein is CASSQERRGTNEKLFF. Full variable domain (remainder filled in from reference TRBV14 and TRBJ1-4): EAGVTQFPSHSVIEKGQTVTLRCDPISGHDNLYWYRRVMGKEIKFLLHFVKESKQDESGMPNNRFLAERTGGTYSTLKVQPAELEDSGVYFCASSQERRGTNEKLFFGSGTQLSVL.

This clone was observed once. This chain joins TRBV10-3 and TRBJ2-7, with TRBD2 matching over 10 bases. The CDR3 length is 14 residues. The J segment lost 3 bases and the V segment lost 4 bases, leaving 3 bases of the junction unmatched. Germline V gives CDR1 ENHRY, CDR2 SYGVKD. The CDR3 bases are TGTGCCATCAGTGCGCTAGCGGGAGTCTACGAGCAGTACTTC. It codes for CAISALAGVYEQYF.

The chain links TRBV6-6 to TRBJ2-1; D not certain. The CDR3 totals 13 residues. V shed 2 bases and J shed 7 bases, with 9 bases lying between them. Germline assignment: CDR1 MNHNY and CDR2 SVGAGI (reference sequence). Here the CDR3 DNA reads TGTGCCAGCAGTTACCCGGGCCCTAATGAGCAGTTCTTC. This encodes CASSYPGPNEQFF.

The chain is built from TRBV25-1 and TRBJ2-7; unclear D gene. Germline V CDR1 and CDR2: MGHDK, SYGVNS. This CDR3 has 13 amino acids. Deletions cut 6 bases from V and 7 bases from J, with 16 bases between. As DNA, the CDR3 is TGTGCCAGCAGCGGACCGTCCTCGGGTGAGCAGTACTTC. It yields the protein CASSGPSSGEQYF.

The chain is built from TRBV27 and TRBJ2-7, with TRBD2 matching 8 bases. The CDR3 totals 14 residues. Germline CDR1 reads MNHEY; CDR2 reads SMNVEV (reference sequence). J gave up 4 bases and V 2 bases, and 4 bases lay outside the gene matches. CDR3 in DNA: TGTGCCAGCAGTTTAAGGATAGCGGGATACGAGCAGTACTTC. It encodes CASSLRIAGYEQYF.

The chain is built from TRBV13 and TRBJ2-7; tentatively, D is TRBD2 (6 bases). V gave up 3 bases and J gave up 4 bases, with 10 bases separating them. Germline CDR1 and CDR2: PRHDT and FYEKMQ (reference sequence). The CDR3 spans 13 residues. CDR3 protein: CASSFSGEYEQYF. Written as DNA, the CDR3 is TGTGCCAGCAGCTTTTCGGGGGAGTACGAGCAGTACTTC.

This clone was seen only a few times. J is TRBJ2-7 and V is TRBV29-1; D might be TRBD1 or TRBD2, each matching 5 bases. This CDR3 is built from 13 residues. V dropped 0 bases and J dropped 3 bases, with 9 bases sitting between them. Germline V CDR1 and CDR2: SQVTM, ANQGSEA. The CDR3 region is CSVEDRDHYEQYF. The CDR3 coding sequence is TGCAGCGTTGAAGATCGGGACCACTACGAGCAGTACTTC.

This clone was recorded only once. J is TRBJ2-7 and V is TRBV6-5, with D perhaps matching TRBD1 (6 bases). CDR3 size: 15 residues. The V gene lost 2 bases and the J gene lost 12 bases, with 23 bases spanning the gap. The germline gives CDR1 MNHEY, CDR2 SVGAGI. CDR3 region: CASSYDSDPTGTWYF. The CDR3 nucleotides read TGTGCCAGCAGTTACGACTCCGACCCTACCGGGACATGGTACTTC.

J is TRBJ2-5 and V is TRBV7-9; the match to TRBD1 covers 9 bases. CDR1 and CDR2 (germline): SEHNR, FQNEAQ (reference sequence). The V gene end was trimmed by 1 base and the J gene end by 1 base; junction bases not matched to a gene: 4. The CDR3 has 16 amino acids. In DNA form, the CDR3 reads TGTGCCAGCAGCTTAGGGGACAGGGACCCCCAAGAGACCCAGTACTTC. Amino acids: CASSLGDRDPQETQYF.

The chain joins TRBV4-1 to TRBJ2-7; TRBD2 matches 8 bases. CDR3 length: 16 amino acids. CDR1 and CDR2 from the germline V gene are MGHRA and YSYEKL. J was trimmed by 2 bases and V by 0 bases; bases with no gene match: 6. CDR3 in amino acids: CASSQDMAGGPYEQYF. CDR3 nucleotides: TGCGCCAGCAGCCAAGATATGGCGGGAGGACCCTACGAGCAGTACTTC.

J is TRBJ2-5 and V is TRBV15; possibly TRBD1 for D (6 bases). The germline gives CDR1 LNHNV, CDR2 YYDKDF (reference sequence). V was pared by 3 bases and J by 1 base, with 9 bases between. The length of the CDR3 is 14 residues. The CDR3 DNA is TGTGCCACCAGCAGCGTACAGGGCCAAGAGACCCAGTACTTC. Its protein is CATSSVQGQETQYF.

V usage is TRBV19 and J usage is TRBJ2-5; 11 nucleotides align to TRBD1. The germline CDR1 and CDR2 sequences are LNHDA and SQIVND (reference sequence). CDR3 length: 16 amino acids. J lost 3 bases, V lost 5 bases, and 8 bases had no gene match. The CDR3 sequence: CASSLWTGGSEETQYF. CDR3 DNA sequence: TGTGCCAGTAGTCTTTGGACAGGGGGCTCGGAAGAGACCCAGTACTTC.

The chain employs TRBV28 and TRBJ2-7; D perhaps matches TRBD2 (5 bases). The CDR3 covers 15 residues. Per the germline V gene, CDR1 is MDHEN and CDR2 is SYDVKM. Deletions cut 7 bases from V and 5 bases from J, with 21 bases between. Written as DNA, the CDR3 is TGTGCCAGCACCACCTCACGGGATCTAGTGGACGAGCAGTACTTC. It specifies CASTTSRDLVDEQYF. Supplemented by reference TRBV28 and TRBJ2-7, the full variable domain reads DVKVTQSSRYLVKRTGEKVFLECVQDMDHENMFWYRQDPGLGLRLIYFSYDVKMKEKGDIPEGYSVSREKKERFSLILESASTNQTSMYLCASTTSRDLVDEQYFGPGTRLTVT.

The CDR3 bases are TGCGCCAGCAGCCAAGATTGGACGGTCAACTATGGCTACACCTTC. Translation gives CASSQDWTVNYGYTF. The V and J genes are TRBV4-1 and TRBJ1-2; D is uncertain. This CDR3 comprises 15 residues. V was trimmed by 0 bases and J by 2 bases, leaving 10 bases between them. CDR1 MGHRA and CDR2 YSYEKL come from the germline V gene.